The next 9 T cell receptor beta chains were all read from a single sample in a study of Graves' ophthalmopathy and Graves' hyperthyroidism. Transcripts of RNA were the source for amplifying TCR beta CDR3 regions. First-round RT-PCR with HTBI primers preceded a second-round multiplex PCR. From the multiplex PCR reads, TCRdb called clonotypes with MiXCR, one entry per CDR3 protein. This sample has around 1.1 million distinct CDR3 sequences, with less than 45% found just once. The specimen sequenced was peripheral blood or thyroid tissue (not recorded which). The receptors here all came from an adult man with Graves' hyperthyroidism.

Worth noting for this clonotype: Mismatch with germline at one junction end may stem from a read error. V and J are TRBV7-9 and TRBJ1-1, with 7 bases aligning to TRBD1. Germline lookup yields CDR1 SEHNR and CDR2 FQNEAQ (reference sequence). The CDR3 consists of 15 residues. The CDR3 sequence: CVSSSGTALNTEAFF. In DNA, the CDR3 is TGCGTCAGCAGCTCGGGGACAGCCCTGAACACTGAAGCTTTCTTT.

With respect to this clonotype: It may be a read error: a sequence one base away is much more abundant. CDR3: CSASEGYEQYF. The DNA of the CDR3 is TGCAGTGCTAGTGAGGGCTACGAGCAGTACTTC. The chain has TRBV20-1 and TRBJ2-7; D possibly corresponds to TRBD2 (5 bases). Germline-derived CDR1 and CDR2 are DFQATT and SNEGSKA (reference sequence). V was trimmed by 3 bases and J by 3 bases, leaving 6 bases between them. This CDR3 has 11 residues.

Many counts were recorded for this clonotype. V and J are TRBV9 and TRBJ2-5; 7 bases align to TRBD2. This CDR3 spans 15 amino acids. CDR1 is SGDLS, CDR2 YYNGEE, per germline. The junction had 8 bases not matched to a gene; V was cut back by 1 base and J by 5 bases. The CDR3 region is CASSVSGIGSETQYF. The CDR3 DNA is TGTGCCAGCAGCGTAAGCGGGATCGGATCGGAGACCCAGTACTTC.

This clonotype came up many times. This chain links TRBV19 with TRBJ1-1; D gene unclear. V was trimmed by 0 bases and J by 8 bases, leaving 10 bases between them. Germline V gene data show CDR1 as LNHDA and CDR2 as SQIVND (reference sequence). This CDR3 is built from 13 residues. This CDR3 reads CASSIDPIAEAFF. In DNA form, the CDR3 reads TGTGCCAGTAGTATAGACCCCATAGCAGAAGCTTTCTTT.

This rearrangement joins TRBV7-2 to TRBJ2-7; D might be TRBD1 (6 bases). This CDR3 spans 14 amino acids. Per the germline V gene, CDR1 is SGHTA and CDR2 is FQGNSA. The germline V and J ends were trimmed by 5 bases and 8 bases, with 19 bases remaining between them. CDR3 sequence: CASSQAKQGTKQYF. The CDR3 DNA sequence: TGTGCCAGCAGCCAAGCTAAACAGGGTACGAAGCAGTACTTC.

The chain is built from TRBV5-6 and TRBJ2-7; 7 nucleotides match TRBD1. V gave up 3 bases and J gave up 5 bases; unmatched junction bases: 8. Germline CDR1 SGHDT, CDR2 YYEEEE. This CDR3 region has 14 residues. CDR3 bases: TGTGCCAGCAGCTGGTCTACAGGGGACAACGAGCAGTACTTC. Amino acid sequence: CASSWSTGDNEQYF.

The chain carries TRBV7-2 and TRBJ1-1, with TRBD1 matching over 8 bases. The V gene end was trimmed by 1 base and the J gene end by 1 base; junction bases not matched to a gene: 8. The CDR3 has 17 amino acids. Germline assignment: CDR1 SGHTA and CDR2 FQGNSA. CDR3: CASSLEAGGLSNTEAFF. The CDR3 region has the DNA TGTGCCAGCAGCTTAGAGGCAGGGGGCCTATCGAACACTGAAGCTTTCTTT.

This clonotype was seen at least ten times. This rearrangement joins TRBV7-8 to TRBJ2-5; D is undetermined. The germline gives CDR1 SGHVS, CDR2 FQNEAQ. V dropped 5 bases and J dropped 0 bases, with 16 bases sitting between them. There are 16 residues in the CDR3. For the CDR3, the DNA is TGTGCCAGCAGCAAATCTGGTGAGAGGAACCAAGAGACCCAGTACTTC. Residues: CASSKSGERNQETQYF.

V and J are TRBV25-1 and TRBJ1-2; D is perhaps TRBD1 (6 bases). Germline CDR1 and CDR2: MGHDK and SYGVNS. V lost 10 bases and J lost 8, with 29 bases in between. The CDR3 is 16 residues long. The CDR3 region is CATNQAPIQGSGGYTF. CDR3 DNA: TGTGCCACCAACCAGGCTCCTATACAGGGATCGGGAGGCTACACCTTC.